What follows describes a single TCR beta chain. With V trimmed by 4 bases and J by 5 bases, 12 bases remained unmatched. The germline CDR1 and CDR2 sequences are SGHVS and FQNEAQ. The length of the CDR3 is 17 residues. Only in-frame clones appear in the TCRdb table, and some are missing; sequencing was by immunoSEQ multiplex PCR. The data contain about 36,000 clones, around four fifths of them singletons. This entry is derived from a study of blood T cell repertoires in COVID-19. Study-wide background: Sample material is recorded as cDNA or gDNA derived from T cells, B-cell-depleted T cells, or PBMCs.

The TCR comes from a human donor in a cohort sampled during active or convalescent COVID-19. The donor label of this sample is uncertain. Material: peripheral blood. The V gene is TRBV7-8, the J gene TRBJ2-5, with TRBD1 matching 11 bases. This chain's CDR3 is CASSSPSDRGLEETQYF. Here the CDR3 DNA reads TGTGCCAGCAGCTCACCGTCGGACAGGGGGCTGGAGGAGACCCAGTACTTC.